This is a list of T cell receptor beta chains from one sample in a study. MiXCR was run by TCRdb on the RT-PCR reads, yielding one entry per CDR3 protein. Of hundreds of thousands of distinct CDR3 sequences listed, around 14% are singletons. Input material: memory CD4+ T cells from blood. The receptor set was obtained from a female donor in good health, serving as a healthy control. Both conserved end residues are part of each CDR3. The order of the fields is J gene, V gene, CDR3 protein.

j_call: TRBJ2-2; v_call: TRBV6-5; cdr3_aa: CATRRDLNTGELFF
j_call: TRBJ1-2; v_call: TRBV4-3; cdr3_aa: CASSPLIGTGNVYGYTF
j_call: TRBJ2-1; v_call: TRBV9; cdr3_aa: CASSATGTYNEQFF
j_call: TRBJ2-1; v_call: TRBV2; cdr3_aa: CASSEAGPGGQFF
j_call: TRBJ1-2; v_call: TRBV7-2; cdr3_aa: CASSLAQGAFYGYTF
j_call: TRBJ2-5; v_call: TRBV7-2; cdr3_aa: CASSPRVAETQYF
j_call: TRBJ2-1; v_call: TRBV10-3; cdr3_aa: CAIKGTSGYNEQFF
j_call: TRBJ2-2; v_call: TRBV4-2; cdr3_aa: CASSQSGWGTGELFF
j_call: TRBJ1-6; v_call: TRBV11-2; cdr3_aa: CASSTTTSPLHF
j_call: TRBJ1-1; v_call: TRBV5-1; cdr3_aa: CASSSSGTPNTEAFF
j_call: TRBJ1-5; v_call: TRBV7-8; cdr3_aa: CASSSPRQPQHF
j_call: TRBJ2-4; v_call: TRBV20-1; cdr3_aa: CSAAHAFVAKNIQYF
j_call: TRBJ2-1; v_call: TRBV5-1; cdr3_aa: CASSAALAGARDEQFF
j_call: TRBJ2-5; v_call: TRBV6-1; cdr3_aa: CASSVHRGLRETQYF
j_call: TRBJ2-5; v_call: TRBV20-1; cdr3_aa: CSATVREAQQETQYF
j_call: TRBJ2-2; v_call: TRBV27; cdr3_aa: CASRVLEAGELFF
j_call: TRBJ2-7; v_call: TRBV20-1; cdr3_aa: CSARAGLSYEQYF
j_call: TRBJ2-5; v_call: TRBV15; cdr3_aa: CATSRDRGQETQYF
j_call: TRBJ2-1; v_call: TRBV9; cdr3_aa: CASSVVTGGYGEQFF
j_call: TRBJ2-2; v_call: TRBV20-1; cdr3_aa: CSANLAGNTGELFF
j_call: TRBJ2-5; v_call: TRBV12-3/TRBV12-4; cdr3_aa: CASSSGTGAETQYF
j_call: TRBJ1-2; v_call: TRBV4-3; cdr3_aa: CASSQRTGGASSYGYTF
j_call: TRBJ1-5; v_call: TRBV5-1; cdr3_aa: CASSERGGDYQPQHF
j_call: TRBJ2-3; v_call: TRBV3-1; cdr3_aa: CASSHGRAGTDTQYF
j_call: TRBJ2-7; v_call: TRBV2; cdr3_aa: CASSAFVDRTGGEQYF
j_call: TRBJ2-3; v_call: TRBV4-2; cdr3_aa: CASSHLGTSTSTDTQYF
j_call: TRBJ2-7; v_call: TRBV18; cdr3_aa: CASSPPASTYEQYF
j_call: TRBJ2-5; v_call: TRBV28; cdr3_aa: CASSFWGSETQYF
j_call: TRBJ2-1; v_call: TRBV20-1; cdr3_aa: CSARSGVYNEQFF
j_call: TRBJ2-2; v_call: TRBV29-1; cdr3_aa: CSVFWVGSGVKTGELFF
j_call: TRBJ2-1; v_call: TRBV20-1; cdr3_aa: CSTGLAYNEQFF
j_call: TRBJ1-2; v_call: TRBV18; cdr3_aa: CASSRPGGQNYGYTF
j_call: TRBJ2-1; v_call: TRBV20-1; cdr3_aa: CSASGDRGNEQFF
j_call: TRBJ1-5; v_call: TRBV7-9; cdr3_aa: CASSPGGGLGQPQHF
j_call: TRBJ1-1; v_call: TRBV4-1; cdr3_aa: CASSQDEGYSAQAFF